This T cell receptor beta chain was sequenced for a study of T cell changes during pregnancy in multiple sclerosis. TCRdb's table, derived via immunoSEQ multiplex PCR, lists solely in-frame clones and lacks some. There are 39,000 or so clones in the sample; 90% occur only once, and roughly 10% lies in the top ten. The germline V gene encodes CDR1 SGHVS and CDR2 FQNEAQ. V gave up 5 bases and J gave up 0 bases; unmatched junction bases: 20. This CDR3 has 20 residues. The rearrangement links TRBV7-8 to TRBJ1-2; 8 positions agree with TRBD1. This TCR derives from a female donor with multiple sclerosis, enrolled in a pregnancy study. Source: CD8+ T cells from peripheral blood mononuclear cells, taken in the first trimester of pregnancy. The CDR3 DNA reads TGTGCCAGCAGCCCCGCCAGAGGGACAGGAATTTTTAAAGCTAACTATGGCTACACCTTC. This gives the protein CASSPARGTGIFKANYGYTF.